A single sample gave rise to the 19 T cell receptor beta chains below, sequenced in a study of regulatory T cells in long-lasting Graves disease. For TCR beta, libraries came from iRepertoire HTBI primers and Arm-PCR of CDR3 regions. In TCRdb, the multiplex PCR reads were re-called with MiXCR into one record per CDR3 protein. The data contain hundreds of thousands of distinct CDR3 sequences, roughly 15% of them singletons. Noted time point: newly diagnosed GD, antithyroid drugs for less than 3 months. PBMC RNA served as the TCR library source. These same records also appear under a second study, on T cells in Graves' hyperthyroidism and ophthalmopathy.

Source: peripheral blood mononuclear cells (PBMCs), taken at new diagnosis, from a patient treated with antithyroid drugs. All receptors come from a woman aged 25-40 years with Graves disease.

This clonotype was recorded at least ten times. The chain uses TRBV7-9 and TRBJ2-3; D gene ambiguous. Germline V gives CDR1 SEHNR, CDR2 FQNEAQ (reference sequence). The ends were cut back, 1 base at V and 2 bases at J, with 7 bases in the middle. This CDR3 has 14 residues. The CDR3 region is CASSLGAPTDTQYF. CDR3 DNA: TGTGCCAGCAGCTTAGGGGCCCCCACAGATACGCAGTATTTT.

On this clonotype itself: Given a far larger clone just one base away, this is likely a sequencing read error. The chain carries TRBV7-2 and TRBJ2-1; D gene unclear. The assigned J gene may be wrong: the sequence end matches TRBJ2-5 better. Germline lookup yields CDR1 SGHTA and CDR2 FQGNSA. This CDR3 has 12 amino acids. CDR3 sequence: CASSLRAGAQYF. Written as DNA, the CDR3 is TGTGCCAGCAGCTTACGTGCTGGGGCCCAGTACTTC.

V gene TRBV3-1 combines with J gene TRBJ1-2; D is unresolved. The germline V gene encodes CDR1 LGHDT and CDR2 YNNKEL (reference sequence). V lost 5 bases and J 1 base, leaving 17 bases between the germline ends. This CDR3 is 16 amino acids long. CDR3 region: CASSALEGPVNYGYTF. CDR3 in DNA: TGTGCCAGCAGCGCCTTAGAAGGGCCGGTTAACTATGGCTACACCTTC.

This clonotype was seen a handful of times. The chain links TRBV12-3 or TRBV12-4 to TRBJ2-1, with 9 bases aligning to TRBD1. This CDR3 has 11 amino acids. Losses at the gene ends were 5 bases for V and 15 bases for J; bases not matched to a gene: 5. CDR3 residues: CASSEGTGRFF. The DNA for the CDR3 is TGTGCCAGCAGTGAGGGGACAGGGCGGTTCTTC.

A remark on this clonotype: A much larger clone differs from this one at a single base, so this may be a read error. The chain links TRBV27 to TRBJ2-1; D remains ambiguous. From germline, CDR1 is MNHEY and CDR2 SMNVEV (reference sequence). CDR3 length: 14 residues. The CDR3 spells CASSRTSAYSEQFF. The CDR3 DNA reads TGTGCCAGCAGTAGGACGTCTGCTTACAGTGAGCAGTTCTTC.

This clonotype was counted at least ten times. The chain carries TRBV6-2 or TRBV6-3 and TRBJ2-3; 7 nucleotides match TRBD2. V shed 8 bases, J shed 2 bases, and the junction held 7 bases outside the gene matches. Germline-derived CDR1 and CDR2 are MNHEY and SVGEGT. The CDR3 loop spans 14 amino acids. CDR3 DNA: TGTGCCAGCGTAACGGGACTACACACAGATACGCAGTATTTT. Translated, it gives CASVTGLHTDTQYF.

The CDR3 loop is CATSRYGGQGRVEQYF. The CDR3 bases are TGTGCCACCAGCAGATACGGGGGACAGGGAAGAGTGGAGCAGTACTTC. The V and J genes are TRBV15 and TRBJ2-7; 9 nucleotides line up with TRBD1. This CDR3 contains 16 residues. The junction had 12 bases not matched to a gene; V was cut back by 2 bases and J by 7 bases. Germline V lookup: CDR1 LNHNV, CDR2 YYDKDF (reference sequence).

This clonotype showed up many times. J is TRBJ1-5 and V is TRBV2; 9 nucleotides align to TRBD1. The V gene end was trimmed by 6 bases and the J gene end by 6 bases; junction bases not matched to a gene: 0. The CDR3 covers 12 residues. CDR1 and CDR2 (germline): SNHLY, FYNNEI. The CDR3 sequence is CASRDRGQPQHF. The CDR3 DNA reads as TGTGCCAGCAGGGACAGGGGTCAGCCCCAGCATTTT.

This clonotype was counted at least ten times. This chain uses TRBV24-1 with TRBJ1-1; D gene ambiguous. Between the trimmed V and J ends, which lost 7 bases and 1 base, there was a span of 15 bases. Germline CDR1 reads KGHDR; CDR2 reads SFDVKD. The CDR3 is made up of 15 amino acids. Here the CDR3 DNA reads TGTGCCACCAGCGAGTTTAGGGCCGCGAACACTGAAGCTTTCTTT. It encodes CATSEFRAANTEAFF.

This clonotype was recorded only once. With a much larger clone just one base away, this may be a read error. The chain is built from TRBV29-1 and TRBJ1-2, with D tentatively TRBD1 (5 bases). The CDR3 totals 15 residues. V was cut by 3 bases and J by 6 bases, with 20 bases left in between. CDR1 and CDR2 (germline): SQVTM, ANQGSEA. The CDR3 protein is CSVEVLAGTGNGYTF. The CDR3 DNA is TGCAGCGTTGAGGTTCTGGCGGGGACCGGGAATGGCTACACCTTC. Variable domain in full (rest from reference TRBV29-1 and TRBJ1-2): SAVISQKPSRDICQRGTSLTIQCQVDSQVTMMFWYRQQPGQSLTLIATANQGSEATYESGFVIDKFPISRPNLTFSTLTVSNMSPEDSSIYLCSVEVLAGTGNGYTFGSGTRLTVV.

V gene TRBV18 combines with J gene TRBJ1-2; no clear D gene. V lost 0 bases, J lost 7 bases, and 15 bases lay in between. This CDR3 region has 15 residues. Germline V gene sequence: CDR1 KGHSH, CDR2 LQKENI. CDR3 nucleotide sequence: TGTGCCAGCTCACCACCGGTAGGGATAGAAGCTGGCTACACCTTC. It translates to CASSPPVGIEAGYTF.

This rearrangement joins TRBV6-5 to TRBJ2-4; possibly TRBD1 for D (6 bases). The CDR3 contains 16 residues. The germline gives CDR1 MNHEY, CDR2 SVGAGI. Trimming pared 1 base from V and 4 bases from J, leaving 14 bases between. The CDR3: CASSYLTPDRKNIQYF. Here the CDR3 DNA reads TGTGCCAGCAGTTACTTAACCCCGGACAGAAAAAACATTCAGTACTTC.

This clonotype was detected a few times. The chain uses TRBV20-1 and TRBJ1-5; possible D gene TRBD1, 6 bases. Germline V gene lookup returns CDR1 DFQATT and CDR2 SNEGSKA (reference sequence). The CDR3 length is 14 residues. V shed 6 bases and J shed 0 bases, with 12 bases lying between them. DNA for the CDR3: TGCAGTGCCCAGACAGGCTATAGCAATCAGCCCCAGCATTTT. It yields the protein CSAQTGYSNQPQHF.

This clonotype appeared a single time. J is TRBJ2-1 and V is TRBV5-4; D unresolved. CDR3 length: 15 amino acids. Germline V lookup: CDR1 SGHNT, CDR2 YYREEE (reference sequence). The germline V and J ends were trimmed by 4 bases and 5 bases, with 16 bases remaining between them. The CDR3 nucleotides are TGTGCCAGCAGCCCGACCGGCCGTCAGCACAATGAGCAGTTCTTC. It codes for CASSPTGRQHNEQFF.

This clonotype was found many times. The chain combines TRBV28 with TRBJ1-4; D remains unclear. Trimming left V 5 bases short and J 7 bases short, with 11 bases between. The CDR3 consists of 13 residues. From germline, CDR1 is MDHEN and CDR2 SYDVKM. The DNA for the CDR3 is TGTGCCAGCAGTACCCCGCCCCGTGAAAAACTGTTTTTT. Encoded protein: CASSTPPREKLFF. The full variable domain, in which reference TRBV28 and TRBJ1-4 provide the parts outside the CDR3, is DVKVTQSSRYLVKRTGEKVFLECVQDMDHENMFWYRQDPGLGLRLIYFSYDVKMKEKGDIPEGYSVSREKKERFSLILESASTNQTSMYLCASSTPPREKLFFGSGTQLSVL.

This clonotype showed up many times. The V and J genes are TRBV7-8 and TRBJ2-1, with TRBD2 identical over 7 bases. The J segment lost 4 bases and the V segment lost 5 bases, leaving 8 bases of the junction unmatched. Germline-derived CDR1 and CDR2 are SGHVS and FQNEAQ. This CDR3 is 15 amino acids long. CDR3 coding DNA: TGTGCCAGCAGCCTCGGGGGGAGAGGATACAATGAGCAGTTCTTC. Its protein is CASSLGGRGYNEQFF.

This clonotype was seen repeatedly, ten times or more. This chain connects TRBV3-1 to TRBJ2-1; TRBD2 matches 11 bases. This CDR3 region has 18 residues. Germline V CDR1 and CDR2: LGHDT, YNNKEL (reference sequence). The trim removed 4 bases at V and 9 bases at J, leaving 17 bases unmatched. CDR3 sequence reads: CASSPLVPTSGSLGEQFF. As DNA, the CDR3 is TGTGCCAGCAGCCCCCTCGTTCCCACTAGCGGGAGTCTCGGTGAGCAGTTCTTC.

This clonotype occurred many times. The V and J genes are TRBV12-3 or TRBV12-4 and TRBJ2-1; D is possibly TRBD2 (6 bases). The CDR3 has 14 amino acids. Trimming removed 2 bases from V and 9 bases from J, with 14 bases in between. The CDR3: CASSLLGGVSEQFF. CDR3 nucleotide sequence: TGTGCCAGCAGTTTACTGGGGGGAGTGAGTGAGCAGTTCTTC.

This clonotype was observed a handful of times. CDR3 loop: CASSLALLAGGNEQYF. The CDR3 DNA reads TGCGCCAGCAGCTTGGCCCTACTAGCGGGAGGGAACGAGCAGTACTTC. The chain links TRBV5-1 to TRBJ2-7; TRBD2 matches at 13 bases. V gave up 0 bases and J gave up 5 bases; unmatched junction bases: 5. CDR1 and CDR2 from the germline V gene are SGHRS and YFSETQ. This CDR3 spans 16 amino acids.